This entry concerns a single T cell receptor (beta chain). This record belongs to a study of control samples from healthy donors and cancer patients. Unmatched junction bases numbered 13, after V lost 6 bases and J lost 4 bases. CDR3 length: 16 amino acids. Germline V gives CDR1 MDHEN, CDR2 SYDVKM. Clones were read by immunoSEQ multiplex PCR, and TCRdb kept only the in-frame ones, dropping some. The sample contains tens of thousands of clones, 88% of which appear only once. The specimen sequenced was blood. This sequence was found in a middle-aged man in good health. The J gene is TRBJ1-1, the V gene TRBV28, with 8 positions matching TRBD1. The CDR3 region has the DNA TGTGCCAGCAGAAGCGATCAGGGGGCTTCGGGCACTGAAGCTTTCTTT. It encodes CASRSDQGASGTEAFF.